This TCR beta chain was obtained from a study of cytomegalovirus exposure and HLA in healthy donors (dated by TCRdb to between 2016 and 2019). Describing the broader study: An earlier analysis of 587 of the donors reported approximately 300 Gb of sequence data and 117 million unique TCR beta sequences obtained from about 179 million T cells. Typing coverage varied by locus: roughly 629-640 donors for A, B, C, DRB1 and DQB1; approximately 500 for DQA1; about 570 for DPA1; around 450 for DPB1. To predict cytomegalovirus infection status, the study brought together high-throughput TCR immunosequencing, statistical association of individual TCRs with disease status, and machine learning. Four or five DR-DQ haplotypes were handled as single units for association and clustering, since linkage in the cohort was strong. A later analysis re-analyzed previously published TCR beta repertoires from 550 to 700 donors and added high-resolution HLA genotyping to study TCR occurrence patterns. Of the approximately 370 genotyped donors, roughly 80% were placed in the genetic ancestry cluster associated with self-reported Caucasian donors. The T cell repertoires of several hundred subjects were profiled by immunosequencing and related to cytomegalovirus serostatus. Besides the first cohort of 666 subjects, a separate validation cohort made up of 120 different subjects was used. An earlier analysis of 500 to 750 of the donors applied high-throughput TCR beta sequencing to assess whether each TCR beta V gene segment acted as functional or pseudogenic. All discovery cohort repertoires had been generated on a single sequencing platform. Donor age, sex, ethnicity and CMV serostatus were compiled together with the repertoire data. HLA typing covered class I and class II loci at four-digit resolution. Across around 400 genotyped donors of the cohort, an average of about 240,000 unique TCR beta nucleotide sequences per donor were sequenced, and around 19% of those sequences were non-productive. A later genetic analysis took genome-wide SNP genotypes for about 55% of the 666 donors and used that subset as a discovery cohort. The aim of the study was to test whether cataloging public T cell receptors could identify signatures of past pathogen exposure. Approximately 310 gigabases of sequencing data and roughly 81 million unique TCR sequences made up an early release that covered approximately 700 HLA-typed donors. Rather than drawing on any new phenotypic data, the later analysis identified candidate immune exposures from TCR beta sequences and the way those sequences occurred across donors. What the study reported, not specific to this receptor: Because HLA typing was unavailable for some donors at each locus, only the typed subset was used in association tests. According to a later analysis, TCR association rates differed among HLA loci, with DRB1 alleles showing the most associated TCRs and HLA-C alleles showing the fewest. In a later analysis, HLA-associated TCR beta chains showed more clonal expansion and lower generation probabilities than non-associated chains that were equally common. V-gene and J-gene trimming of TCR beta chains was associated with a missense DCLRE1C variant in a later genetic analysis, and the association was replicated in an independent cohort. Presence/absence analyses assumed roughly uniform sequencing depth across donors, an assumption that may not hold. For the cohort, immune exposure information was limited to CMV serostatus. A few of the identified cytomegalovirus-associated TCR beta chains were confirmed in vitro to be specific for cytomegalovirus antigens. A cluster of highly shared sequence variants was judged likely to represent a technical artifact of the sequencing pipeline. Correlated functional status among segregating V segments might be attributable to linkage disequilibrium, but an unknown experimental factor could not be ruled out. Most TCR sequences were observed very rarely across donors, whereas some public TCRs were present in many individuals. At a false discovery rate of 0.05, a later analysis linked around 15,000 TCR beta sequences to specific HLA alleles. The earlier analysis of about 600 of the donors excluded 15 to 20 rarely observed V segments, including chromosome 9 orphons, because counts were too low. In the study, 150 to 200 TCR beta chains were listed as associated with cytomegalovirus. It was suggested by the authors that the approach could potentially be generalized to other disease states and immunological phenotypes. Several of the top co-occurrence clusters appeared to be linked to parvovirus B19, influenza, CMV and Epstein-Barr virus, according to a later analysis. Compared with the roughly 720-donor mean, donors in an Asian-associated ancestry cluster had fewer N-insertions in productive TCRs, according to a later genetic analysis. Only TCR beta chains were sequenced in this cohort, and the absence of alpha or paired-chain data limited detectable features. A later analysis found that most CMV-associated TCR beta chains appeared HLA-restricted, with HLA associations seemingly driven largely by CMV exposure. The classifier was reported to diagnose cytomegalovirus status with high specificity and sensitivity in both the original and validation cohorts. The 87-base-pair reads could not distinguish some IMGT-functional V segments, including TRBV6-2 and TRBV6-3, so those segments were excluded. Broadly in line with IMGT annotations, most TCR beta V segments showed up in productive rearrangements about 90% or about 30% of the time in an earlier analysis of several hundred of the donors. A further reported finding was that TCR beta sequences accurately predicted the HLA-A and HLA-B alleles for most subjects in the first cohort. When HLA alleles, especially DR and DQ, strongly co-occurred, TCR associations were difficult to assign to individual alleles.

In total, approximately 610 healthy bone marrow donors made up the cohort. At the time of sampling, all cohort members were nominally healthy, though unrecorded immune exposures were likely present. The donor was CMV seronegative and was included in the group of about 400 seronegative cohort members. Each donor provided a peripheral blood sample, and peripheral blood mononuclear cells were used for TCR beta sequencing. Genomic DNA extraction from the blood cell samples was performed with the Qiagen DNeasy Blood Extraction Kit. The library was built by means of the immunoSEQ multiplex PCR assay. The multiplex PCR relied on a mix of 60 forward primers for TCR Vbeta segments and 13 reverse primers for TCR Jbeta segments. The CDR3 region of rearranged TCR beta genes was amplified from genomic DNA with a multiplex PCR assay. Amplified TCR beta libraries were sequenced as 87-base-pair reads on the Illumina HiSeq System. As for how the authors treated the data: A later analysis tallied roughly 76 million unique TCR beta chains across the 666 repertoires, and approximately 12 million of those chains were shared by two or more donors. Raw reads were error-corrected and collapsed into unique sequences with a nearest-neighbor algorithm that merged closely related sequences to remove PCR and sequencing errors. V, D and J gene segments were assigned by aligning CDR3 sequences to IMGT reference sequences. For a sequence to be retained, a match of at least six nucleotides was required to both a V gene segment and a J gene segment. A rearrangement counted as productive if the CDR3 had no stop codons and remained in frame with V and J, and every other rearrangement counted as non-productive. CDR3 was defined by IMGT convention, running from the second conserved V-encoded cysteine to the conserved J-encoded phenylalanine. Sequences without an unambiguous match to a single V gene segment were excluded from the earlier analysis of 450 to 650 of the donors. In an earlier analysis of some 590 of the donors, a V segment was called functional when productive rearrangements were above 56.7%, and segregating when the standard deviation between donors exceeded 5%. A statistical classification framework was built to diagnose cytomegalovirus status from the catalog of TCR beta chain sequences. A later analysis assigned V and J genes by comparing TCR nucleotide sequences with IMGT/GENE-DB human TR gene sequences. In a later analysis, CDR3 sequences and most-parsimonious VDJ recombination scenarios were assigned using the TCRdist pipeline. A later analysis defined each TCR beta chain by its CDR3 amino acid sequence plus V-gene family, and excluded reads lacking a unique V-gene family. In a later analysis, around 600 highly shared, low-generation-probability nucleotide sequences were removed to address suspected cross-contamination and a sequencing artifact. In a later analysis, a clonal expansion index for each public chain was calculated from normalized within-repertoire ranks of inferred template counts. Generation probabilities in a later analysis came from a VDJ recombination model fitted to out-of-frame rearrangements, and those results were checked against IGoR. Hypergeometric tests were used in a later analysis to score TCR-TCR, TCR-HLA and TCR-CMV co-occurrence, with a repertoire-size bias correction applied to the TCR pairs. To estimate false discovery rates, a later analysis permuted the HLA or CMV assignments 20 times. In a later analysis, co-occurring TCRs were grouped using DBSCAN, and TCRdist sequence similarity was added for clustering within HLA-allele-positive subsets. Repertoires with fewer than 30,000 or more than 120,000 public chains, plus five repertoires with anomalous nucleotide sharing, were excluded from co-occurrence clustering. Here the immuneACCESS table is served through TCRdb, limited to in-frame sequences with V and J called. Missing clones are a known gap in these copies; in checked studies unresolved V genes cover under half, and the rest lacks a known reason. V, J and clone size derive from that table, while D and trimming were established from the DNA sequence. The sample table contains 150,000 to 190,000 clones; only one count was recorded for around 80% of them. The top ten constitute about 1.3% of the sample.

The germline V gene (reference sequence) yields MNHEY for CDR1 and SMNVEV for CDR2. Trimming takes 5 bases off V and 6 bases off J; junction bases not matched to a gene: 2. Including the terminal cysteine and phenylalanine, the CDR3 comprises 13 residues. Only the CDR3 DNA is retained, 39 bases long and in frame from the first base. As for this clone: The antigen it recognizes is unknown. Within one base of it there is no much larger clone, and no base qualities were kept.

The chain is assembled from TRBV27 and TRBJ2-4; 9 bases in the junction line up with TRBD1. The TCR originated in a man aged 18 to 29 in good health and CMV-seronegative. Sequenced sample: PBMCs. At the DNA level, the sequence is TGTGCCAGCAGTATGGACAGGGGAAACATTCAGTACTTC. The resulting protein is CASSMDRGNIQYF.